The 29 T cell receptor beta chains below all came from one sample that was sequenced in a study of T-cell memory formation after mild COVID-19. Each CDR3 protein is one row after TCRdb ran MiXCR on the 5' RACE reads. The data show about 190,000 distinct CDR3 sequences, approximately 20% seen once. The sequenced sample consisted of PBMCs or a T cell subset sorted from them (not recorded which). These receptors were collected from an adult woman who had mild COVID-19 (a few samples of this study predate the infection). Cell type and time point are not known.

This clonotype was detected once. The chain couples TRBV7-9 to TRBJ1-2; D ambiguous. The CDR3 length is 16 residues. Trimming pared 11 bases from V and 0 bases from J, leaving 22 bases between. Germline V gives CDR1 SEHNR, CDR2 FQNEAQ (reference sequence). The CDR3 protein is CALSDGGNSANYGYTF. DNA of the CDR3: TGTGCCTTAAGCGACGGAGGTAACTCAGCTAACTATGGCTACACCTTC.

The genes are TRBV7-3 and TRBJ1-1; D unresolved. The length of the CDR3 is 14 residues. The germline V gene encodes CDR1 SGHTA and CDR2 FQGTGA. V lost 4 bases, J lost 1 base, and 10 bases lay in between. CDR3 coding DNA: TGTGCCAGCAGCTCGAGTCCAGGGAACACTGAAGCTTTCTTT. This gives the protein CASSSSPGNTEAFF.

The chain has TRBV6-6 and TRBJ1-3; no firm D call. The CDR3 runs to 13 residues. The V end was cut by 6 bases, the J end by 3 bases, with 9 bases between. Per germline, CDR1 MNHNY and CDR2 SVGAGI (reference sequence). CDR3 in DNA: TGTGCCAGCAGCGACTACGGTGGAAACACCATATATTTT. Its protein product is CASSDYGGNTIYF.

This chain uses TRBV7-2 with TRBJ2-5, with TRBD1 identical over 10 bases. This CDR3 is built from 15 residues. Germline V gene lookup returns CDR1 SGHTA and CDR2 FQGNSA. V trimming: 5 bases; J trimming: 4 bases; junction bases outside the gene matches: 7. The CDR3 spells CASSRGTGDLETQYF. CDR3 DNA sequence: TGTGCCAGCAGCCGTGGGACAGGGGATTTAGAGACCCAGTACTTC. Supplemented by reference TRBV7-2 and TRBJ2-5, the full variable domain reads GAGVSQSPSNKVTEKGKDVELRCDPISGHTALYWYRQSLGQGLEFLIYFQGNSAPDKSGLPSDRFSAERTGGSVSTLTIQRTQQEDSAVYLCASSRGTGDLETQYFGPGTRLLVL.

This clonotype has just a few counts. This chain uses TRBV6-5 with TRBJ2-7; D is unresolved. This CDR3 spans 16 amino acids. Germline CDR1 is MNHEY and CDR2 is SVGAGI. V was clipped by 2 bases and J by 3 bases, with 17 bases between them. CDR3 coding DNA: TGTGCCAGCAGTTACCGCCCGGGCCCAGGTCTCTACGAGCAGTACTTC. Protein product: CASSYRPGPGLYEQYF.

This clonotype was counted at least ten times. V and J are TRBV11-3 and TRBJ2-4, with 7 bases lining up with TRBD2. The CDR3 extends over 14 amino acids. V shed 5 bases and J 5 bases; nucleotides not matched to a gene: 6. In germline, CDR1 is SGHNT, CDR2 YENEEA. CDR3 bases: TGTGCCAGCAGCCCCGGACTAGATGAAAACATTCAGTACTTC. Translation: CASSPGLDENIQYF.

The chain links TRBV5-1 to TRBJ2-5; 7 positions agree with TRBD1. Germline V gives CDR1 SGHRS, CDR2 YFSETQ. CDR3 size: 14 residues. J was trimmed by 3 bases and V by 3 bases; bases with no gene match: 5. CDR3 in amino acids: CASSYGTAKETQYF. Here the CDR3 DNA reads TGCGCCAGCAGCTACGGGACAGCAAAAGAGACCCAGTACTTC.

Many counts were recorded for this clonotype. The V gene is TRBV9, the J gene TRBJ2-2, with TRBD2 identical over 12 bases. Germline CDR1 SGDLS, CDR2 YYNGEE. This CDR3 spans 15 amino acids. V shed 4 bases and J 7 bases; nucleotides not matched to a gene: 5. CDR3 in amino acids: CASSIRTSGVGELFF. The CDR3 region has the DNA TGTGCCAGCAGCATACGGACTAGCGGGGTCGGGGAGCTGTTTTTT.

The chain combines TRBV5-6 with TRBJ2-3, with TRBD1 matching over 7 bases. With V trimmed by 2 bases and J by 4 bases, 10 bases remained unmatched. This CDR3 is 16 amino acids long. Germline-derived CDR1 and CDR2 are SGHDT and YYEEEE. The CDR3 is CASSFGQVLIPDTQYF. The CDR3 nucleotides read TGTGCCAGCAGCTTCGGACAGGTGCTAATCCCAGATACGCAGTATTTT. The full variable domain, its missing parts supplied by reference TRBV5-6 and TRBJ2-3, is DAGVTQSPTHLIKTRGQQVTLRCSPKSGHDTVSWYQQALGQGPQFIFQYYEEEERQRGNFPDRFSGHQFPNYSSELNVNALLLGDSALYLCASSFGQVLIPDTQYFGPGTRLTVL.

This clonotype has more than one count but fewer than ten. V usage is TRBV7-9 and J usage is TRBJ2-3, with TRBD2 matching 9 bases. The CDR3 runs to 15 residues. V lost 0 bases and J lost 3; bases outside the gene matches: 1. Germline-derived CDR1 and CDR2 are SEHNR and FQNEAQ (reference sequence). CDR3 sequence: CASSLAGLATDTQYF. The CDR3 coding sequence is TGTGCCAGCAGCTTAGCGGGACTAGCAACAGATACGCAGTATTTT.

This clonotype was detected a few times. The gene calls are TRBV5-1 and TRBJ1-6; D remains ambiguous. CDR1 is SGHRS and CDR2 is YFSETQ in the germline V gene. The CDR3 is made up of 15 amino acids. Trimming cost V 4 bases and J 10 bases, with 18 bases left between them. CDR3 bases: TGCGCCAGCAGCCTCCGGACGGGCACGGGATCACCCCTCCACTTT. It codes for CASSLRTGTGSPLHF.

This clonotype was observed a handful of times. The CDR3: CASSRLAGDNEQFF. The CDR3 DNA reads as TGTGCCAGCTCACGACTAGCGGGGGACAATGAGCAGTTCTTC. V gene TRBV18 combines with J gene TRBJ2-1; the match to TRBD2 covers 12 bases. CDR1 KGHSH and CDR2 LQKENI come from the germline V gene. V lost 4 bases, J lost 5 bases, and 0 bases stayed unmatched. This CDR3 has 14 residues.

The chain combines TRBV3-1 with TRBJ1-4; no firm D call. Deletions cut 4 bases from V and 8 bases from J, with 11 bases between. This CDR3 is built from 13 residues. From germline, CDR1 is LGHDT and CDR2 YNNKEL (reference sequence). The CDR3 bases are TGTGCCAGCAGCCCGGCTCTAATAGAAAAACTGTTTTTT. Translating it yields CASSPALIEKLFF.

This clonotype showed up just a few times. The chain carries TRBV12-3 or TRBV12-4 and TRBJ2-5, with D possibly TRBD1 on 6 matching bases. V was shortened by 3 bases and J by 5 bases, with 22 bases between the two germline ends. The CDR3 runs to 17 residues. CDR3 in DNA: TGTGCCAGCAGTTTCGATCTGGGTACAGGGCGCCGCGAGACCCAGTACTTC. Amino acids: CASSFDLGTGRRETQYF.

This clonotype was seen a handful of times. The chain is built from TRBV20-1 and TRBJ2-7; weak D call: TRBD1 (5 bases). V was shortened by 6 bases and J by 3 bases, with 12 bases between the two germline ends. The CDR3 runs to 12 residues. Germline-derived CDR1 and CDR2 are DFQATT and SNEGSKA (reference sequence). CDR3 sequence reads: CSASQGDYEQYF. In DNA form, the CDR3 reads TGCAGTGCGAGCCAGGGTGACTACGAGCAGTACTTC.

The chain joins TRBV3-1 to TRBJ2-1, with D unclear. Germline V gives CDR1 LGHDT, CDR2 YNNKEL (reference sequence). V was cut by 2 bases and J by 4 bases, with 6 bases left in between. This CDR3 is built from 13 residues. The CDR3 coding sequence is TGTGCCAGCAGCCAACAGGATTACAATGAGCAGTTCTTC. Amino acid sequence: CASSQQDYNEQFF.

This clonotype was picked up a small number of times. This rearrangement joins TRBV12-3 or TRBV12-4 to TRBJ2-7; the D call may be TRBD1 or TRBD2 (5 bases each). There are 14 residues in the CDR3. V was shortened by 6 bases and J by 2 bases, with 14 bases between the two germline ends. The CDR3 loop reads CASSLLGTTYEQYF. DNA for the CDR3: TGTGCCAGCAGCCTCCTCGGGACCACCTACGAGCAGTACTTC.

This clonotype was counted only a few times. The chain joins TRBV19 to TRBJ2-3, with D hard to call. The CDR3 loop spans 14 amino acids. The V end was cut by 3 bases, the J end by 6 bases, with 13 bases between. Germline CDR1 is LNHDA and CDR2 is SQIVND (reference sequence). CDR3 protein: CASSIDRVADTQYF. In DNA, the CDR3 is TGTGCCAGTAGTATCGATCGGGTAGCCGATACGCAGTATTTT.

This clonotype was counted between two and nine times. The chain uses TRBV7-2 and TRBJ2-5, with D perhaps assigned TRBD1 or TRBD2 (5 bases each). This CDR3 is 16 amino acids long. Germline V gives CDR1 SGHTA, CDR2 FQGNSA. V was trimmed by 5 bases and J by 5 bases, leaving 21 bases between them. CDR3 DNA: TGTGCCAGCAGCCCAGTCCACTCTGCATGGGGGGAGACCCAGTACTTC. Its protein is CASSPVHSAWGETQYF.

This clonotype has ten or more counts. The chain uses TRBV5-1 and TRBJ2-7, with 8 bases lining up with TRBD1. CDR3 length: 15 amino acids. Germline trimming cut 4 bases from V and 0 bases from J; bases unmatched to any gene: 6. Per germline, CDR1 SGHRS and CDR2 YFSETQ. The CDR3 sequence: CASSPGQAISYEQYF. The DNA for the CDR3 is TGCGCCAGCAGCCCGGGACAGGCGATCTCCTACGAGCAGTACTTC.

A few counts support this clonotype. The CDR3 spells CASSFTGGYSDTEAFF. CDR3 bases: TGTGCCAGCAGTTTCACAGGGGGCTACTCGGACACTGAAGCTTTCTTT. The rearrangement uses TRBV12-3 or TRBV12-4 and TRBJ1-1; the match to TRBD1 covers 9 bases. The CDR3 covers 16 residues. V trimming: 3 bases; J trimming: 3 bases; junction bases outside the gene matches: 8.

V gene TRBV7-9 combines with J gene TRBJ2-7; D might be TRBD2 (6 bases). The CDR3 has 13 amino acids. The V end lost 4 bases, the J end lost 3 bases, and 10 bases lay between the germline ends. Germline-derived CDR1 and CDR2 are SEHNR and FQNEAQ (reference sequence). CDR3 nucleotide sequence: TGTGCCAGCAGCTCGGGGCGGGACTACGAGCAGTACTTC. It codes for CASSSGRDYEQYF.

This clonotype was found many times. The V gene is TRBV7-8, the J gene TRBJ2-7; TRBD1 matches 9 bases. V was clipped by 6 bases and J by 0 bases; unmatched bases: 15. The CDR3 runs 18 residues. Germline-derived CDR1 and CDR2 are SGHVS and FQNEAQ. The CDR3 nucleotides are TGTGCCAGCAGTCTAGTAATTACTCCGACAGGGGGCTCCTACGAGCAGTACTTC. Translating it yields CASSLVITPTGGSYEQYF.

The V gene is TRBV12-3 or TRBV12-4, the J gene TRBJ2-7; a possible D gene is TRBD2 (6 bases). V lost 5 bases, J lost 9 bases, and 14 bases lay in between. This CDR3 has 12 residues. The CDR3 sequence is CASSDPIGGQYF. For the CDR3, the DNA is TGTGCCAGCAGTGACCCCATCGGGGGGCAGTACTTC.

The chain uses TRBV12-3 or TRBV12-4 and TRBJ2-7, with a possible D match to TRBD1 (6 bases). V lost 3 bases and J 1 base, leaving 10 bases between the germline ends. The length of the CDR3 is 14 residues. Written as DNA, the CDR3 is TGTGCCAGCAGTTTCCCCGACAGGTCCTACGAGCAGTACTTC. Its protein is CASSFPDRSYEQYF.

This clonotype has ten or more counts. V gene TRBV9 combines with J gene TRBJ2-3; 7 positions match TRBD1. V dropped 4 bases and J dropped 1; count of bases not matched to a gene: 3. This CDR3 comprises 14 residues. Germline V gene sequence: CDR1 SGDLS, CDR2 YYNGEE. CDR3 coding DNA: TGTGCCAGCAGCAGGGGGCGCGGCACAGATACGCAGTATTTT. It yields the protein CASSRGRGTDTQYF.

In this sample, this clonotype turned up many times. One end of the junction varies from germline; a read error may be responsible. The genes are TRBV3-1 and TRBJ2-1; D perhaps matches TRBD2 (6 bases). The CDR3 loop spans 13 amino acids. Germline V gene sequence: CDR1 LGHDT, CDR2 YNNKEL (reference sequence). CDR3 amino acids: CASSQPNPAGLYF. Written as DNA, the CDR3 is TGTGCCAGCAGCCAACCAAACCCGGCGGGACTGTACTTC.

The CDR3 region has the DNA TGTGCCAGCAGCCTACTGGGGATAGCCAAAAACATTCAGTACTTC. Its translation: CASSLLGIAKNIQYF. J is TRBJ2-4 and V is TRBV11-2; D ambiguous. This CDR3 comprises 15 residues. Germline-derived CDR1 and CDR2 are SGHAT and FQNNGV. Trimming cost V 5 bases and J 0 bases, with 11 bases left between them.

This clonotype was detected a few times. The chain couples TRBV7-2 to TRBJ1-1; D unresolved. The CDR3 totals 12 residues. Deletions cut 3 bases from V and 3 bases from J, with 5 bases between. Germline CDR1 is SGHTA and CDR2 is FQGNSA. The CDR3 protein is CASSLTDTEAFF. The CDR3 bases are TGTGCCAGCAGCTTGACCGACACTGAAGCTTTCTTT.